The rows below give T cell receptor beta chains drawn from one sample of a study of T cell responses to AZD1222 COVID-19 vaccine. The protocol was immunoSEQ multiplex PCR, while the TCRdb copy is restricted to in-frame clones and leaves out a portion. Here the sample spans around 120,000 clones, under 90% being singletons. Sequencing was performed on peripheral blood, taken on day 0 of AZD1222 vaccination. All receptors derive from an adult in good health. CDR3s include the opening cysteine and the closing phenylalanine or tryptophan. A D gene is named only where the DNA matches it firmly. The size of a clone is reported for some rows only, either as once, few or many, or as a class for expanded clones.

V,D,size,J,DNA,CDR3
TRBV18,-,-,TRBJ1-2,TGTGCCAGCTCCGAGGGGCAGAACTATGGCTACACCTTC,CASSEGQNYGYTF
TRBV7-6,-,-,TRBJ2-7,TGTGCCAGCAGCCCTGTGACTCTGCTGAGCTCCTACGAGCAGTACTTC,CASSPVTLLSSYEQYF
TRBV19,-,few,TRBJ1-1,TGTGCCAGTAGTATAGTTCGGAACACTGAAGCTTTCTTT,CASSIVRNTEAFF
TRBV3-1/TRBV3-2,TRBD2,few,TRBJ2-1,TGTGCCAGCAGCCAAGATCTTGCGGGGGGGTACAATGAGCAGTTCTTC,CASSQDLAGGYNEQFF
TRBV10-2,-,-,TRBJ1-1,TGCGCCAGCAGTGATCCAGGACAAGGAACTGAAGCTTTCTTT,CASSDPGQGTEAFF
TRBV28,-,-,TRBJ1-5,TGTGCCAGCAGGAAACAGATAAATCAGCCCCAGCATTTT,CASRKQINQPQHF
TRBV5-4,TRBD2,-,TRBJ2-2,TGTGCCAGCAGTCCGCCTGGGACTAGCAACTCACTTGTCGGGGAGCTGTTTTTT,CASSPPGTSNSLVGELFF
TRBV3-1/TRBV3-2,-,few,TRBJ2-4,TGTGCCAGCAGCCTAGCGGCACAAAAAAACATTCAGTACTTC,CASSLAAQKNIQYF
TRBV2,TRBD2,-,TRBJ2-1,TGTGCCAGCAGTGACCTTGGACGGGGGGGGTACAATGAGCAGTTCTTC,CASSDLGRGGYNEQFF
TRBV28,TRBD2,-,TRBJ2-7,TGTGCCAGCAGGGAGAGCGGGAGTGACGAGCAGTACTTC,CASRESGSDEQYF
TRBV4-2,-,-,TRBJ2-3,TGTGCCAGCAGCCAAGATCGGGATACGCAGTATTTT,CASSQDRDTQYF
TRBV5-1,TRBD2,-,TRBJ2-1,TGCGCCAGCAGCCCCTTAGCGGGGGAGTACAATGAGCAGTTCTTC,CASSPLAGEYNEQFF
TRBV5-1,-,-,TRBJ2-3,TGCGCCAGCAGCTTGGTTAATGGCGGGGGCCGCGGAGATACGCAGTATTTT,CASSLVNGGGRGDTQYF
TRBV3-1/TRBV3-2,-,once,TRBJ2-7,TGTGCCAGCAGCCATATGGGCACCTACGAGCAGTACTTC,CASSHMGTYEQYF
TRBV27,-,few,TRBJ1-1,TGTGCCAGCAGCACTGAACCCCAGGGGATGGGCACTGAAGCTTTCTTT,CASSTEPQGMGTEAFF
TRBV18,-,once,TRBJ2-4,TGTGCCAGCTCAACGGAGTCCAAAAACATTCAGTACTTC,CASSTESKNIQYF
TRBV10-3,TRBD1,-,TRBJ1-2,TGTGCCACCACAGGGGAGAGGGGCTATGGCTACACCTTC,CATTGERGYGYTF
TRBV3-1/TRBV3-2,-,-,TRBJ1-1,TGTGCCAGCAGCCAAGAGTTCCGGGACACCTCCTCCACTGAAGCTTTCTTT,CASSQEFRDTSSTEAFF
TRBV9,-,-,TRBJ1-1,TGTGCCAGCAGCGTAGGGGTACTGAACACTGAAGCTTTCTTT,CASSVGVLNTEAFF
TRBV19,TRBD1,once,TRBJ2-2,TGTGCCAGTAGTATAGACGGGCCCGGGACAGGGGACACCGGGGAGCTGTTTTTT,CASSIDGPGTGDTGELFF
TRBV7-7,TRBD1,-,TRBJ2-1,TGTGCTAGCAGCCCCCGGGACAGGGACTACAATGAGCAGTTCTTC,CASSPRDRDYNEQFF
TRBV27,TRBD2,-,TRBJ2-1,TGTGCCAGCAGTTCCCACCCGGGACTAGCAATAGATGAGCAGTTCTTC,CASSSHPGLAIDEQFF
TRBV4-1,-,few,TRBJ2-7,TGCGCCAGCAGCCAAGGCCCAGGGCTTTACGAGCAGTACTTC,CASSQGPGLYEQYF
TRBV11-2,TRBD1,few,TRBJ1-6,TGTGCCAGCAGCACTGCGGGACAGGGAGATAATTCACCCCTCCACTTT,CASSTAGQGDNSPLHF
TRBV27,-,-,TRBJ1-1,TGTGCCAGCAGTTTAGAAAGGAACACTGAAGCTTTCTTT,CASSLERNTEAFF
TRBV7-2,-,once,TRBJ1-4,TGTGCCAGCAGCTTAGGGGCCACTAATGAAAAACTGTTTTTT,CASSLGATNEKLFF
TRBV5-8,-,-,TRBJ1-2,TGTGCCAGCCGCCTAGGGGAGCTTAACTATGGCTACACCTTC,CASRLGELNYGYTF
TRBV6-5,TRBD2,-,TRBJ2-3,TGTGCCAGCACCACCCGAGTAGCGGGGGGGAATCTGCAGTATTTT,CASTTRVAGGNLQYF
TRBV4-2,-,-,TRBJ2-7,TGTGCCAGCAGCCAAGATCTTTATAACGGCCTGTCGTACTTC,CASSQDLYNGLSYF
TRBV5-6,-,once,TRBJ1-5,TGTGCCAGCAGCTTGGGAGGACGGCCCCAGCATTTT,CASSLGGRPQHF
TRBV10-3,TRBD1,-,TRBJ1-2,TGTGCCATCAACCCTTACGGACAGGCCTCTGCTAACTATGGCTACACCTTC,CAINPYGQASANYGYTF
TRBV12-3/TRBV12-4,-,-,TRBJ2-7,TGTGCCAGCAGTTTTAGTCAGGAAAGCCAGCAGTACTTC,CASSFSQESQQYF
TRBV6-1,-,-,TRBJ1-2,TGTGCCAGCAGTGACAGCCTGGAGAGCGGCTACACCTTC,CASSDSLESGYTF
TRBV19,TRBD1,-,TRBJ2-1,TGTGCCAGTAGTATAGCGGACAGGGTCGATGAGCAGTTCTTC,CASSIADRVDEQFF
TRBV5-4,TRBD1,-,TRBJ1-2,TGTGCCAGCAGCTTGGCTCAAACAGGGGGCTCTGGCTACACCTTC,CASSLAQTGGSGYTF
TRBV2,-,-,TRBJ1-5,TGTGCCAGCACCCTAAGCGGCAATCAGCCCCAGCATTTT,CASTLSGNQPQHF
TRBV18,TRBD2,once,TRBJ2-5,TGTGCCAGCTCACTAGCGGGGGCCTCAGAGACCCAGTACTTC,CASSLAGASETQYF
TRBV7-2,-,-,TRBJ1-5,TGTGCCAGCAGCCCCGGCGGGGTGGGCAATCAGCCCCAGCATTTT,CASSPGGVGNQPQHF
TRBV7-9,-,-,TRBJ2-7,TGTGCCAGCAGCTTAGAAGGGCCCTACGAGCAGTACTTC,CASSLEGPYEQYF
TRBV5-4,-,-,TRBJ1-2,TGTGCCAGCAGCTTGGTTCAGGGTAACTATGGCTACACCTTC,CASSLVQGNYGYTF
TRBV2,TRBD1,-,TRBJ1-4,TGTGCCAGCAGACAGGGGAGAGCAGAAAAACTGTTTTTT,CASRQGRAEKLFF
TRBV3-1/TRBV3-2,-,-,TRBJ2-7,TGTGCCAGCAGCCACTACTGGGACGGACCCGAGCAGTACTTC,CASSHYWDGPEQYF
TRBV7-2,-,-,TRBJ1-2,TGTGCCAGCAGCCCCCGCCTAGCTAACTATGGCTACACCTTC,CASSPRLANYGYTF
TRBV5-1,-,-,TRBJ2-2,TGCGCCAGCAGCTCACCGGGGGGACATACCGGGGAGCTGTTTTTT,CASSSPGGHTGELFF
TRBV5-4,-,-,TRBJ2-7,TGTGCCAGCAGCTTGGTTGCGGGGATAGGAGGAGAGCAGTACTTC,CASSLVAGIGGEQYF
TRBV7-3,-,-,TRBJ2-1,TGTGCCAGCAGCTCGCAGGGGGCGGGAGTTAATGAGCAGTTCTTC,CASSSQGAGVNEQFF
TRBV5-1,-,-,TRBJ2-1,TGCGCCAGCAGCTTGGAAGGGTCCTACAATTACAATGAGCAGTTCTTC,CASSLEGSYNYNEQFF
TRBV5-5,-,-,TRBJ2-3,TGTGCCAGCAGCCCCGGGGGAACGGGGACCTGGGATACGCAGTATTTT,CASSPGGTGTWDTQYF
TRBV6-6,-,-,TRBJ1-3,TGTGCCAGCAGTTACTCTCTGGGGGGCTCTGGAAACACCATATATTTT,CASSYSLGGSGNTIYF
TRBV28,-,-,TRBJ2-3,TGTGCCAGCAGTTTTGGCCGTTACACAGATACGCAGTATTTT,CASSFGRYTDTQYF
TRBV4-1,-,-,TRBJ2-1,TGCGCCAGCAGCCCGCGTTTTCGGGAGAGCTCCTACAATGAGCAGTTCTTC,CASSPRFRESSYNEQFF
TRBV7-2,-,few,TRBJ2-7,TGTGCCAGCAGCTTAGTTGTATCCGATCCAGAGCAGTACTTC,CASSLVVSDPEQYF
TRBV27,-,-,TRBJ2-1,TGTGCCAGCAGTCTTAGGGACAACAAAATGGGCAATGAGCAGTTCTTC,CASSLRDNKMGNEQFF